The next 2 T cell receptor beta chains were all read from a single sample in a study of T-cell memory formation after mild COVID-19. TCRdb used MiXCR to reprocess the 5' RACE reads, holding one entry per CDR3 protein. The sample carries 350,000 to 450,000 distinct CDR3 sequences, roughly 26% recorded once. The specimen sequenced was PBMCs or a T cell subset sorted from them (not recorded which). These receptors all come from an adult woman who had mild COVID-19 (a few samples of this study predate the infection). Cell type and time point are not known.

This clonotype was seen a handful of times. V and J are TRBV12-3 or TRBV12-4 and TRBJ1-1; D remains ambiguous. The V end was cut by 6 bases, the J end by 1 base, with 6 bases between. This CDR3 has 12 residues. The CDR3 sequence: CASSSENTEAFF. DNA for the CDR3: TGTGCCAGCAGCTCTGAGAACACTGAAGCTTTCTTT.

This chain links TRBV5-4 with TRBJ1-3; D gene unclear. The CDR3 is 14 residues long. From germline, CDR1 is SGHNT and CDR2 YYREEE (reference sequence). V was shortened by 0 bases and J by 5 bases, with 9 bases between the two germline ends. This CDR3 is CASSLGAGRNTIYF. CDR3 coding DNA: TGTGCCAGCAGCTTGGGGGCAGGACGAAACACCATATATTTT.